This TCR beta chain was sequenced in a study of blood T cell repertoires in COVID-19. In its sample, this clone was seen many times. Per the authors' pipeline: Amplification of reference gene primers was used by the study to estimate nucleated cell counts. Produced via immunoSEQ multiplex PCR; TCRdb's table is partial and in-frame only. The DNA was the basis for D and trimming; V, J and clone size are from that table. This table holds about 150,000 clones, about 86% found once. Germline V gene data show CDR1 as SGHVS and CDR2 as FNYEAQ. The CDR3 length is 15 residues. V trimming: 3 bases; J trimming: 4 bases; junction bases outside the gene matches: 5. Membership in each cohort depended on participant-reported clinical history. Two consecutive negative NP/OP PCR tests, clearance, or resolved symptoms defined Cohort 3 recovery.

Source material: PBMCs or T cells enriched from blood (not recorded which). The source is a man in his fifties who had recovered from COVID-19. V and J are TRBV7-6 and TRBJ2-2, with 7 bases aligning to TRBD1. CDR3 sequence: CASSFRDSGTGELFF. CDR3 DNA sequence: TGTGCCAGCAGCTTTCGGGACAGTGGCACCGGGGAGCTGTTTTTT.